What follows is one TCR beta chain and its context. The antigen is undetermined. Donors, healthy HIV-negative adults, lacked recent acute infections or vaccinations. The run depth of the assay was deep. Here immunoSEQ multiplex PCR was the method, and the copy in TCRdb shows in-frame clones only, minus some. The sample consists of 2 million to 3 million clones, approximately 94% of them appearing once. CDR3 size: 16 residues. Per germline, CDR1 MNHEY and CDR2 SMNVEV (reference sequence). V dropped 5 bases and J dropped 4; count of bases not matched to a gene: 9. This entry comes from a study of shared clonotypes between healthy human individuals. Study outcomes and limitations: At large depth, rarefaction still showed sorted-subset sequencing to be incomplete. Non-shared clonotypes had lower generation probabilities than clonotypes shared by all four sorted-subset donors.

The TCR was taken from a young man in good health. Some clones in this sample may be carry-over from other donors' samples. This chain uses TRBV27 with TRBJ2-2; 8 positions agree with TRBD1. The sequencing input was naive CD4+ T cells from PBMCs. Subset: CD45RA+ positively selected. CDR3 bases: TGTGCCAGCAGTCCCTGGACAGGGTTGAGCACCGGGGAGCTGTTTTTT. Translation gives CASSPWTGLSTGELFF.